The present T cell receptor beta chain was sequenced within a study of blood T cell repertoires in COVID-19. Study details: Italy, Spain and the United States were the sources of the convalescent and acute COVID-19 samples. T cells, B-cell-depleted T cells, or PBMCs supplied cDNA or gDNA.

As handled by the study authors: The assay estimated nucleated cells by amplifying reference gene primers. The protocol was immunoSEQ multiplex PCR, while the TCRdb copy is restricted to in-frame clones and leaves out a portion. The DNA gave D and trimming, while V, J and clone size come from that table. Seen here are around 50,000 clones, 70% to 90% observed once, and the top ten hold roughly 2%. Per germline, CDR1 LNHDA and CDR2 SQIVND (reference sequence). This CDR3 comprises 15 residues. With V trimmed by 6 bases and J by 6 bases, 9 bases remained unmatched. This chain links TRBV19 with TRBJ2-1; 9 nucleotides match TRBD2. This sequence was found in a human donor in a cohort sampled during active COVID-19. Sequencing was carried out using peripheral blood. This CDR3 is CASRRASGILNEQFF. The CDR3 DNA sequence: TGTGCCAGTAGGAGGGCTAGCGGGATCCTCAATGAGCAGTTCTTC. Filled out from reference TRBV19 and TRBJ2-1, the complete variable domain reads DGGITQSPKYLFRKEGQNVTLSCEQNLNHDAMYWYRQDPGQGLRLIYYSQIVNDFQKGDIAEGYSVSREKKESFPLTVTSAQKNPTAFYLCASRRASGILNEQFFGPGTRLTVL.